One sample yielded the 32 T cell receptor beta chains listed below, sequenced in a study of blood T cells in healthy people across ages. PCR was performed a second time for about 7 to 12 cycles using a sample-barcoded 5' primer and a J-beta primer mix. TCRdb redid the calling of the 5' RACE reads with MiXCR, one entry per CDR3 protein. The sample lists hundreds of thousands of distinct CDR3 sequences, 25% to 35% occurring once. Specimen: blood. The source is a woman older than 75 in good health.

The rearrangement uses TRBV4-2 and TRBJ1-1, with D hard to call. This CDR3 comprises 14 residues. V was pared by 0 bases and J by 6 bases, with 11 bases between. Germline values: CDR1 LGHNA, CDR2 YNFKEQ. The CDR3, as DNA: TGTGCCAGCAGCCAAGATTGGTCGGGAGCTGAAGCTTTCTTT. It translates to CASSQDWSGAEAFF.

CDR3 protein: CASSLRDRGSRQPQHF. The CDR3 bases are TGTGCCAGCAGCCTCCGGGACAGGGGCTCGAGGCAGCCCCAGCATTTT. This rearrangement joins TRBV6-2 or TRBV6-3 to TRBJ1-5; 10 bases agree with TRBD1. CDR1 is MNHEY, CDR2 SVGEGT, per germline. The CDR3 contains 16 residues. J lost 7 bases, V lost 6 bases, and 12 bases had no gene match.

Remarks on this clonotype: A read error may be the cause here, since a much bigger clone is one base away. The genes are TRBV29-1 and TRBJ1-4; D remains unclear. The CDR3 has 13 amino acids. Germline CDR1 and CDR2: SQVTM and ANQGSEA. The CDR3 bases are TGCAGCGTTCGGGGTCGCGGGGATGAAAAACGGTTTTTT. Its translation: CSVRGRGDEKRFF.

This clonotype was recorded at least ten times. J is TRBJ2-1 and V is TRBV7-9; 8 bases are shared with TRBD1. J was trimmed by 5 bases and V by 5 bases; bases with no gene match: 11. There are 16 residues in the CDR3. The germline V gene encodes CDR1 SEHNR and CDR2 FQNEAQ (reference sequence). The CDR3 DNA is TGTGCCAGCAGCGCACGACCGGGACAGGACCACAATGAGCAGTTCTTC. As protein: CASSARPGQDHNEQFF.

This clonotype was counted at least ten times. The chain uses TRBV7-2 and TRBJ2-7; 7 bases align to TRBD1. The CDR3 is 14 amino acids. V was clipped by 0 bases and J by 2 bases; unmatched bases: 1. CDR1 and CDR2 from the germline V gene are SGHTA and FQGNSA. The CDR3 DNA is TGTGCCAGCAGCTTAGCGGGACAGACCTACGAGCAGTACTTC. Residues: CASSLAGQTYEQYF.

This clonotype was picked up many times. This rearrangement joins TRBV5-5 to TRBJ1-6, with D uncertain. This CDR3 has 16 residues. The germline V gene encodes CDR1 SGHKS and CDR2 YYEKEE (reference sequence). Between the trimmed V and J ends, which lost 5 bases and 0 bases, there was a span of 12 bases. CDR3 in DNA: TGTGCCAGCAGGCTACCTGAGAGCTCCTATAATTCACCCCTCCACTTT. This gives the protein CASRLPESSYNSPLHF.

This clonotype has a handful of counts. This chain links TRBV2 with TRBJ2-4; D is perhaps TRBD2 (7 bases). This CDR3 contains 17 residues. Trimming left V 0 bases short and J 2 bases short, with 14 bases between. In germline, CDR1 is SNHLY, CDR2 FYNNEI. CDR3 sequence: CASSEAGGARTKNIQYF. Here the CDR3 DNA reads TGTGCCAGCAGTGAAGCGGGGGGGGCTCGAACCAAAAACATTCAGTACTTC.

The chain carries TRBV6-2 or TRBV6-3 and TRBJ1-5; D remains unclear. Germline V lookup: CDR1 MNHEY, CDR2 SVGEGT. This CDR3 is built from 14 residues. V lost 11 bases and J lost 1, with 15 bases in between. CDR3 amino acids: CACMRGVSNQPQHF. In DNA, the CDR3 is TGTGCCTGCATGAGAGGAGTGAGCAATCAGCCCCAGCATTTT.

The rearrangement links TRBV7-2 to TRBJ2-5; TRBD2 matches 8 bases. The germline V gene has CDR1 SGHTA and CDR2 FQGNSA. The CDR3 consists of 15 residues. V shed 5 bases and J 3 bases; nucleotides not matched to a gene: 8. CDR3 amino acids: CASSPSGGREETQYF. The CDR3 nucleotides are TGTGCCAGCAGCCCGAGCGGGGGCCGGGAAGAGACCCAGTACTTC.

This chain joins TRBV7-3 and TRBJ1-1; the D is unclear. The CDR3 loop spans 13 amino acids. The V gene's germline CDR1 is SGHTA and CDR2 FQGTGA. Trimming shortened V by 5 bases and J by 5 bases, and 12 bases separated the two germline ends. The CDR3 DNA is TGTGCCAGCAGCCAAGACGGATGGACTGAAGCTTTCTTT. Residues: CASSQDGWTEAFF.

This clonotype was seen a few times. The rearrangement joins TRBV7-2 to TRBJ2-4, with D possibly being TRBD1 (6 bases). V lost 5 bases and J lost 6, with 14 bases in between. The CDR3 extends over 14 amino acids. The germline V gene has CDR1 SGHTA and CDR2 FQGNSA. This CDR3 is CASSQKTGSNIQYF. In DNA, the CDR3 is TGTGCCAGCAGCCAAAAAACAGGGTCAAACATTCAGTACTTC.

Regarding this clonotype: A much larger clone sits a single nucleotide away, making a read error possible. In DNA, the CDR3 is TGCAGTGGGAGAGCCCGAGGAGGGCATGATACGCAGTATTTT. Translated, it gives CSGRARGGHDTQYF. V is TRBV20-1 and J is TRBJ2-3; possible D gene TRBD2, 6 bases. Per the germline V gene, CDR1 is DFQATT and CDR2 is SNEGSKA (reference sequence). V lost 7 bases to trimming and J lost 6 bases, with 20 bases between them. This CDR3 has 14 amino acids.

This rearrangement joins TRBV3-1 to TRBJ2-1; D remains unclear. In germline, CDR1 is LGHDT, CDR2 YNNKEL (reference sequence). The CDR3 runs to 13 residues. The V gene lost 1 base and the J gene lost 13 bases, with 14 bases spanning the gap. CDR3 sequence (DNA): TGTGCCAGCAGCCAAGGAACAGCAGAGACCCAGTTCTTC. Translated, it gives CASSQGTAETQFF.

The J gene is TRBJ2-3, the V gene TRBV30, with D unclear. Germline V gives CDR1 GTSNPN, CDR2 SVGIG (reference sequence). Trimming stripped 0 bases from V and 2 bases from J, with 12 bases between. The CDR3 length is 15 residues. CDR3 residues: CAWSVSGPNTDTQYF. CDR3 sequence (DNA): TGTGCCTGGAGTGTGTCTGGGCCCAACACAGATACGCAGTATTTT.

V gene TRBV12-3 or TRBV12-4 combines with J gene TRBJ2-6, with D possibly TRBD2 on 7 matching bases. This CDR3 has 16 residues. Trimming shortened V by 3 bases and J by 4 bases, and 13 bases separated the two germline ends. CDR3 in amino acids: CASSFGGALGANVLTF. The CDR3 coding sequence is TGTGCCAGCAGTTTTGGGGGGGCGCTGGGGGCCAACGTCCTGACTTTC.

This chain links TRBV5-4 with TRBJ1-2; no definite D call. CDR1 and CDR2 from the germline V gene are SGHNT and YYREEE (reference sequence). This CDR3 spans 13 amino acids. Trimming stripped 4 bases from V and 8 bases from J, with 15 bases between. The CDR3 protein is CASSHMMTGGYTF. The CDR3 bases are TGTGCCAGCAGCCACATGATGACCGGGGGCTACACCTTC. Full variable domain (remainder filled in from reference TRBV5-4 and TRBJ1-2): ETGVTQSPTHLIKTRGQQVTLRCSSQSGHNTVSWYQQALGQGPQFIFQYYREEENGRGNFPPRFSGLQFPNYSSELNVNALELDDSALYLCASSHMMTGGYTFGSGTRLTVV.

This clonotype occurred a few times. The genes are TRBV6-2 or TRBV6-3 and TRBJ1-1; 8 bases map to TRBD1. The CDR3 extends over 12 amino acids. Germline V gene lookup returns CDR1 MNHEY and CDR2 SVGEGT. Trimming took 4 bases from V and 11 from J; bases not matched to a gene: 6. CDR3: CASSSGQVGAFF. As DNA, the CDR3 is TGTGCCAGCAGTTCGGGACAGGTGGGGGCTTTCTTT.

This clonotype has only a few counts. A much larger clone differs from this one at a single base, so this may be a read error. The CDR3 DNA reads TGTGCCAACAGGGCAACAGGGGGAGGGCGACAGCCCCAGCATTTT. It translates to CANRATGGGRQPQHF. The V call is TRBV12-3 or TRBV12-4, the J call TRBJ1-5; 8 bases agree with TRBD1. CDR3 length equals 15 residues. V lost 10 bases and J lost 7; bases outside the gene matches: 15.

Only a few counts were recorded for this clonotype. The chain is built from TRBV24-1 and TRBJ2-3, with D possibly being TRBD1 (5 bases). This CDR3 contains 17 residues. Between the trimmed V and J ends, which lost 3 bases and 3 bases, there was a span of 18 bases. Germline V gene data show CDR1 as KGHDR and CDR2 as SFDVKD. In nucleotides, the CDR3 is TGTGCCACCAGTGATCCGGTCCCCCAGGGTGGGACAGATACGCAGTATTTT. Protein product: CATSDPVPQGGTDTQYF.

This clonotype was observed a handful of times. The chain joins TRBV9 to TRBJ1-2, with D uncertain. V was shortened by 0 bases and J by 2 bases, with 8 bases between the two germline ends. CDR3 length: 14 residues. CDR1 SGDLS and CDR2 YYNGEE come from the germline V gene. The CDR3: CASSVATINYGYTF. CDR3 sequence (DNA): TGTGCCAGCAGCGTAGCTACAATAAACTATGGCTACACCTTC.

This clonotype was picked up many times. CDR3 protein: CASSLLTSGEYNEQFF. In DNA, the CDR3 is TGTGCCAGCAGCTTACTAACTAGCGGGGAATACAATGAGCAGTTCTTC. The V call is TRBV11-2, the J call TRBJ2-1; 10 nucleotides match TRBD2. The CDR3 is 16 residues long. Germline CDR1 is SGHAT and CDR2 is FQNNGV. Trimming took 2 bases from V and 4 from J; bases not matched to a gene: 5.

The V gene is TRBV28, the J gene TRBJ2-3; D is unclear. Germline values: CDR1 MDHEN, CDR2 SYDVKM. Trimming shortened V by 8 bases and J by 1 base, and 22 bases separated the two germline ends. The CDR3 covers 17 residues. CDR3: CASESRISIRGTDTQYF. CDR3 coding DNA: TGTGCCAGCGAGAGTCGAATTAGCATTAGGGGCACAGATACGCAGTATTTT.

This clonotype was counted only a few times. J is TRBJ1-1 and V is TRBV6-5; D not certain. Trimming pared 0 bases from V and 6 bases from J, leaving 11 bases between. There are 14 residues in the CDR3. Germline CDR1 MNHEY, CDR2 SVGAGI. CDR3 sequence reads: CASSYSHSLAEAFF. In DNA, the CDR3 is TGTGCCAGCAGTTACTCCCACAGTCTTGCTGAAGCTTTCTTT.

This clonotype was seen ten or more times. The chain employs TRBV7-2 and TRBJ1-1; tentative D call: TRBD1 (6 bases). Trimming removed 1 base from V and 0 bases from J, with 15 bases in between. The CDR3 runs 17 residues. The germline V gene encodes CDR1 SGHTA and CDR2 FQGNSA. The CDR3 region is CASSLVWGARMNTEAFF. In DNA form, the CDR3 reads TGTGCCAGCAGCTTAGTATGGGGGGCGCGAATGAACACTGAAGCTTTCTTT.

This clonotype was detected ten times or more. The rearrangement joins TRBV27 to TRBJ1-1; TRBD1 aligns across 9 bases. The CDR3 totals 16 residues. V lost 5 bases and J lost 0; bases outside the gene matches: 7. Germline V gene data show CDR1 as MNHEY and CDR2 as SMNVEV (reference sequence). The CDR3 loop is CASSQRTGVMNTEAFF. CDR3 coding DNA: TGTGCCAGCAGTCAGAGGACAGGGGTTATGAACACTGAAGCTTTCTTT.

This clonotype was detected a few times. This chain links TRBV6-2 or TRBV6-3 with TRBJ1-5, with 9 bases lining up with TRBD1. Trimming took 6 bases from V and 1 from J; bases not matched to a gene: 4. CDR3 size: 15 residues. The germline V gene has CDR1 MNHEY and CDR2 SVGEGT. The DNA for the CDR3 is TGTGCCAGCAGACGCACAGGGGGCAGCAATCAGCCCCAGCATTTT. Its protein product is CASRRTGGSNQPQHF.

Remarks on this clonotype: A read error may explain this, as a much larger clone is one base away. The chain joins TRBV6-5 to TRBJ2-7; 8 nucleotides line up with TRBD2. CDR3 length: 15 amino acids. Germline V CDR1 and CDR2: MNHEY, SVGAGI. The CDR3 DNA is TGTGCCGGCAGTTACGGGAGGGTCGTGGTCCGGGAGCAGTACTTC. Its translation is CAGSYGRVVVREQYF.

This clonotype was seen only a few times. This may come from a read error, since a much larger clone is one base off. V is TRBV6-4 and J is TRBJ2-1, with TRBD2 matching over 8 bases. The DNA end lines up better with TRBJ2-7; the J call may be wrong. The CDR3 extends over 15 amino acids. CDR1 MRHNA and CDR2 SNTAGT come from the germline V gene. The CDR3 region is CASSQGLAGHNEQYF. CDR3 DNA sequence: TGTGCCAGCAGTCAGGGCCTAGCGGGCCACAATGAGCAGTACTTC.

This clonotype was seen only once. A much larger clone sits a single nucleotide away, making a read error possible. The chain couples TRBV7-2 to TRBJ2-7; 14 nucleotides line up with TRBD2. The CDR3 length is 17 residues. With V trimmed by 5 bases and J by 7 bases, 13 bases remained unmatched. Per the germline V gene, CDR1 is SGHTA and CDR2 is FQGNSA. The CDR3 DNA reads as TGTGCCAGCAGCGCCGGGACTAGCGGGGGTAGCTACAATGAGCAGTACTTC. It encodes CASSAGTSGGSYNEQYF.

This clonotype was seen a few times. At one end the junction does not follow the germline gene, possibly because of a read error. The CDR3 nucleotides read TGTGCCAGCAGCCAAGTTTGGTCGGTCCAAGAGGCCCAGTACTTC. Translated: CASSQVWSVQEAQYF. The gene calls are TRBV7-2 and TRBJ2-5; D is uncertain. Germline assignment: CDR1 SGHTA and CDR2 FQGNSA. This CDR3 is built from 15 residues.

This clonotype was counted between two and nine times. This chain links TRBV28 with TRBJ2-3; 7 nucleotides agree with TRBD2. V was clipped by 7 bases and J by 0 bases; unmatched bases: 7. Germline V gene data show CDR1 as MDHEN and CDR2 as SYDVKM. There are 15 residues in the CDR3. The chain's CDR3 is CASTWARGSTDTQYF. CDR3 bases: TGTGCCAGCACCTGGGCGCGGGGGAGCACAGATACGCAGTATTTT.

In regard to this clonotype: A much larger clone sits a single nucleotide away, making a read error possible. V is TRBV6-2 or TRBV6-3 and J is TRBJ2-7; 10 bases align to TRBD1. CDR1 and CDR2 (germline): MNHEY, SVGEGT. V lost 6 bases and J lost 7; bases outside the gene matches: 9. This CDR3 is 14 amino acids long. CDR3 region: CASRRIGTGVEQYF. The CDR3 coding sequence is TGTGCCAGCAGACGGATTGGGACAGGGGTAGAGCAGTACTTC.